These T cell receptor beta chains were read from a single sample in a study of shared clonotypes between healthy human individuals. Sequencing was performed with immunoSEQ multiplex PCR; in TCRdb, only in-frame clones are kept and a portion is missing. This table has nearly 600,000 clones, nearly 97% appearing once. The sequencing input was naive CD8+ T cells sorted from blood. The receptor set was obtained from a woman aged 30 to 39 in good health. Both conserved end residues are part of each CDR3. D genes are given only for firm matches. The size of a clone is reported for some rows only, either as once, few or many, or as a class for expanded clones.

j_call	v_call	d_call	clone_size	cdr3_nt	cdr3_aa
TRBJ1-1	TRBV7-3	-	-	TGTGCCAGCAGCCGAAATTCCCGGGCCACGAACACTGAAGCTTTCTTT	CASSRNSRATNTEAFF
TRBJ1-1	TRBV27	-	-	TGTGCCAGCAGTACCGTAGGGGCCTCCACTGAAGCTTTCTTT	CASSTVGASTEAFF
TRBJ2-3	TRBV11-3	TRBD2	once	TGTGCCAGCAGCTCGGGGGGACTAGCGGGAGAGGTAACAGATACGCAGTATTTT	CASSSGGLAGEVTDTQYF
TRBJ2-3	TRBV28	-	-	TGTGCCAGCAACCGTCAAATACCTAGCACAGATACGCAGTATTTT	CASNRQIPSTDTQYF
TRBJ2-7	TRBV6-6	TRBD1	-	TGTGCCAGCAGCCAGACAGGGGACTACGAGCAGTACTTC	CASSQTGDYEQYF
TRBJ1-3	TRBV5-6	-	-	TGTGCCAGCAGCTTAAGGACTCACTCTGGAAACACCATATATTTT	CASSLRTHSGNTIYF
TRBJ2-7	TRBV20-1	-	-	TGCAGTGCTAGCGGGGACTACGAGCAGTACTTC	CSASGDYEQYF
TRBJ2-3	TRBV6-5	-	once	TGTGCCAGCAGTTACTCGTCCTTTGATAGCACAGATACGCAGTATTTT	CASSYSSFDSTDTQYF
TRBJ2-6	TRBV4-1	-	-	TGCGCCAGCAGCCAAGACGCAGGGACTGGGGCCAACGTCCTGACTTTC	CASSQDAGTGANVLTF
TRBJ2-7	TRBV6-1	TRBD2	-	TGTGCCAGCAGTGAAGGCATCGGGAGGGCCTATCACGAGCAGTACTTC	CASSEGIGRAYHEQYF
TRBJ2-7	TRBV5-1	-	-	TGCGCCAGCAGCTTGGCCTCGGCGAGGGGGTCCTACGAGCAGTACTTC	CASSLASARGSYEQYF
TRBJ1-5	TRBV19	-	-	TGTGCCAGTAGTATGGGGGTTTATAGCAATCAGCCCCAGCATTTT	CASSMGVYSNQPQHF
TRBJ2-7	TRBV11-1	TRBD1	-	TGTGCCAGCAGCTTAGATTCCGGGACAGGGGCGTACGAGCAGTACTTC	CASSLDSGTGAYEQYF
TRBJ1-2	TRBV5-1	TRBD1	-	TGCGCCAGCAGCGCCGCCGGGACAGGAAGACGCTATGGCTACACCTTC	CASSAAGTGRRYGYTF
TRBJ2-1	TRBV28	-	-	TGTGCCAGCAGTAGGGCAACAGGGGACTTGGGGGACAATGAGCAGTTCTTC	CASSRATGDLGDNEQFF
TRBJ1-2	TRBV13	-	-	TGTGCCAGCAGCTTAGGTAGTAACTATGGCTACACCTTC	CASSLGSNYGYTF
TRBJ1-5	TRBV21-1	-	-	TGTGCCAGCAGCGGAAAGGGGGGTTATCAGCCCCAGCATTTT	CASSGKGGYQPQHF
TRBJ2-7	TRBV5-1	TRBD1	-	TGCGCCAGCAGCGGCACAGGGGGAGCGAGTTCCTACGAGCAGTACTTC	CASSGTGGASSYEQYF
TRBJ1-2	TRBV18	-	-	TGTGCCAGCTCACCGGACGGACGCTATGGCTACACCTTC	CASSPDGRYGYTF
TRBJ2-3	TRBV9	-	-	TGTGCCAGCAGCGTGGGTTCTAGCACAGATACGCAGTATTTT	CASSVGSSTDTQYF
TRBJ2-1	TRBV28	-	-	TGTGCCAGCAGTTTAATCCGGGGGACCTTTTCGACCTACAATGAGCAGTTCTTC	CASSLIRGTFSTYNEQFF
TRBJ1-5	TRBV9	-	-	TGTGCCAGCAGCGTACCGGTTCCAGGGACGGCCCACAGGGATAGCAATCAGCCCCAGCATTTT	CASSVPVPGTAHRDSNQPQHF
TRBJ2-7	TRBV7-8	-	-	TGTGCCAGCAGCCCCGGGACGGGGCCCTACGAGCAGTACTTC	CASSPGTGPYEQYF
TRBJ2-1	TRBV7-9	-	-	TGTGCCAGCAGCACCATTTACAATGAGCAGTTCTTC	CASSTIYNEQFF
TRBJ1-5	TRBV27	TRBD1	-	TGTCACGGGACAGGGGTACTTAGCAATCAGCCCCAGCATTTT	CHGTGVLSNQPQHF
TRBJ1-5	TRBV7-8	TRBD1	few	TGTGCCAGCAGCTTAGCGACAGGGGGCATGGGTCAGCCCCAGCATTTT	CASSLATGGMGQPQHF
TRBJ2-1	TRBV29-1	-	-	TGCAGCGTTGAGTATGGGTACAATGAGCAGTTCTTC	CSVEYGYNEQFF
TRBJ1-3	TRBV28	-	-	TGTGCCAGCAGTTACGTAAACACCATATATTTT	CASSYVNTIYF
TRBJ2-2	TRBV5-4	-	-	TGTGCCAGCAGCTTAGGCTATTACACCGGGGAGCTGTTTTTT	CASSLGYYTGELFF
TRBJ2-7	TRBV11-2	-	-	TGTGCCAGCAGCTTAGTTGGCAGGAACGAGCAGTACTTC	CASSLVGRNEQYF
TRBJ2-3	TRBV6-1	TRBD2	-	TGTGCCAGCAGTGATGTGGCTAGCGGGAGCACAGATACGCAGTATTTT	CASSDVASGSTDTQYF
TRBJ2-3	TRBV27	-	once	TGTGCCAGCAGTTTCCTACCGACAGGAGCGCAGTATTTT	CASSFLPTGAQYF
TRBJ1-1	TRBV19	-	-	TGTGCCAGTAGTCCCAGGACAGAGAACACTGAAGCTTTCTTT	CASSPRTENTEAFF
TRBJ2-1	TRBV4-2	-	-	TGTGCCAGCAGCCAAGATCTTGAAGGCTTCCTAGAGCAGTTCTTC	CASSQDLEGFLEQFF
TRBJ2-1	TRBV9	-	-	TGTGCCAGCAGCGTAGGATTTCGGGGATACTACAATGAGCAGTTCTTC	CASSVGFRGYYNEQFF
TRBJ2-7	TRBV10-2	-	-	TGCGCCAGCAAACTCGTTTACGAGCAGTACTTC	CASKLVYEQYF
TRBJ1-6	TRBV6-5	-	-	TGTGCCAGCAGTTATTATGAGGGAGGCAATTCACCCCTCCACTTT	CASSYYEGGNSPLHF
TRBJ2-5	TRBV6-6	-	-	TGTGCCAGCAGCGACCGGGACACAGTATCAGAGACCCAGTACTTC	CASSDRDTVSETQYF
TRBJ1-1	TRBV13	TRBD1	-	TGTGCCAGCAGCCCGACAGGGTACGCCTCTGAAGCTTTCTTT	CASSPTGYASEAFF
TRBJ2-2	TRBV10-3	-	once	TGTGCCATCAGTGTGGGGGGCAGCACCGGGGAGCTGTTTTTT	CAISVGGSTGELFF